A selection of T cell receptor beta chains follows, all from one sample in a study of CD8 T cells in ankylosing spondylitis. TCRdb ran MiXCR on the 5' RACE reads and lists one entry per CDR3 protein. This table holds 150,000 to 200,000 distinct CDR3 sequences, roughly 13% found once. The specimen sequenced was blood, either unsorted or a sorted T cell fraction (not recorded which). The receptor source for this set is a male donor with ankylosing spondylitis or in good health (not recorded which). The CDR3 runs from the conserved cysteine through the conserved F or W.

j_call v_call cdr3_aa
TRBJ2-7 TRBV20-1 CSAREEAEFYEQYF
TRBJ2-7 TRBV30 CAWSPQGGEQYF
TRBJ2-7 TRBV4-1 CASSQGGGFSSYEQYF
TRBJ2-7 TRBV4-2 CASSRGGDSRDEQYF
TRBJ1-1 TRBV5-1 CASSGPPGGILVNTEAFF
TRBJ2-3 TRBV3-1 CASSIISGGPSDTQYF
TRBJ2-5 TRBV7-9 CASSPTGEGGTQYF
TRBJ2-1 TRBV20-1 CSTLAGGIFDEQFF
TRBJ2-6 TRBV5-1 CASSRTGTGANVLTF
TRBJ2-7 TRBV20-1 CSARDFGTSREQYF
TRBJ2-1 TRBV7-6 CASSSSGLAYNEQFF
TRBJ2-2 TRBV9 CASSAPTGNTGELFF
TRBJ2-3 TRBV20-1 CSASASGSFSDTQYF
TRBJ2-1 TRBV27 CASSLSRQMGINYYNEQFF
TRBJ2-2 TRBV10-3 CAISSGLAGGPSGELFF
TRBJ2-2 TRBV3-1 CASSQGLGGGNTGELFF
TRBJ1-2 TRBV2 CASRGTGYYGYTF
TRBJ1-3 TRBV4-1 CASSQDPFPGNTIYF
TRBJ2-7 TRBV10-3 CAISPRRDEQYF
TRBJ2-3 TRBV5-6 CASSGRSSDTQYF
TRBJ2-1 TRBV6-5 CASSRGLAGVANEQFF
TRBJ2-3 TRBV5-1 CASSLELDTDTQYF
TRBJ2-5 TRBV5-4 CASSLGSVEETQYF
TRBJ1-1 TRBV29-1 CSVEEGHYTEAFF
TRBJ1-2 TRBV14 CASSQEVGNYGYTF
TRBJ2-5 TRBV7-9 CASSPTSGQETQYF
TRBJ1-1 TRBV27 CASMTGNTEAFF
TRBJ1-2 TRBV3-1 CASSQRPDRGDGYTF
TRBJ2-5 TRBV6-1 CASSPTVPQETQYF
TRBJ2-5 TRBV6-4 CASSPNGQQETQYF
TRBJ2-1 TRBV14 CASRNDGYNEQFF
TRBJ2-7 TRBV2 CASSSMTAGNEQYF
TRBJ2-7 TRBV4-2 CASSQDPSSTYEQYF
TRBJ2-1 TRBV27 CASSLRGAGGSYNEQFF
TRBJ2-7 TRBV7-2 CASSGAGGGDEQYF
TRBJ2-1 TRBV12-3/TRBV12-4 CASSPASGGVYNEQFF
TRBJ1-2 TRBV4-1 CASSGGTRYGYTF
TRBJ1-2 TRBV12-3/TRBV12-4 CASADQGSGYGYTF
TRBJ2-7 TRBV27 CASSWVGGEQYF